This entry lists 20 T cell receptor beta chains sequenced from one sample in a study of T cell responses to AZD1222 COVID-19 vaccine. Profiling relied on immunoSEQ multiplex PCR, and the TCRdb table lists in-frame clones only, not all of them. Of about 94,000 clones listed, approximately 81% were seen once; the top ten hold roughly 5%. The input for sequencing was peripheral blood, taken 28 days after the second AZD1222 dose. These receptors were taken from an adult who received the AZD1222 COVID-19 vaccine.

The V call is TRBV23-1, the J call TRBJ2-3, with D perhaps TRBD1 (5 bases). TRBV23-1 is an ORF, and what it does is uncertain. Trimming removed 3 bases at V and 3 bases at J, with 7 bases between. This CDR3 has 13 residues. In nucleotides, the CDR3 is TGCGCCAGCAGTCAGGGGCCGACAGATACGCAGTATTTT. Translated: CASSQGPTDTQYF.

This CDR3 reads CASSLFQAKNIQYF. The CDR3, as DNA: TGTGCCAGCAGTTTATTCCAAGCCAAAAACATTCAGTACTTC. The V and J genes are TRBV28 and TRBJ2-4; no clear D gene. Germline-derived CDR1 and CDR2 are MDHEN and SYDVKM. CDR3 length: 14 residues. V was shortened by 1 base and J by 0 bases, with 4 bases between the two germline ends.

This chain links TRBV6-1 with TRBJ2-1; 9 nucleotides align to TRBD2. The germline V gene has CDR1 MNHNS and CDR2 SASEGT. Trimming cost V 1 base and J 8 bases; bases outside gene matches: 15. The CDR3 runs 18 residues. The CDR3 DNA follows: TGTGCCAGCAGTGAAGAAGTAGCGGGAGCGAACCGCATGGATGAGCAGTTCTTC. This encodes CASSEEVAGANRMDEQFF.

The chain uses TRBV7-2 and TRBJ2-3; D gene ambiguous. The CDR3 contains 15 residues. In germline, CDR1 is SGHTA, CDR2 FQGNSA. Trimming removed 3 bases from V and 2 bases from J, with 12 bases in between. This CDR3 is CASSFVRRATDTQYF. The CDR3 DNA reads TGTGCCAGCAGCTTTGTTCGACGGGCCACAGATACGCAGTATTTT.

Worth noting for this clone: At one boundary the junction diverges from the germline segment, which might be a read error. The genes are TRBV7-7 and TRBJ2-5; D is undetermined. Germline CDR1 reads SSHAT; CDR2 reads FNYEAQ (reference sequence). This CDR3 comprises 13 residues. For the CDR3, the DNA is TGTGCTAGCAGCTTACTACGAACAGAGACCCAGTACTTC. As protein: CASSLLRTETQYF.

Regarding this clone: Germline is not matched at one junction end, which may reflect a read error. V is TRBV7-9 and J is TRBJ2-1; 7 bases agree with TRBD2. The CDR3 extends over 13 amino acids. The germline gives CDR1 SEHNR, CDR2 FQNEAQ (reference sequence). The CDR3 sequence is CASSHGDYDEQFF. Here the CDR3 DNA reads TGTGCCAGCAGCCACGGGGACTACGATGAGCAGTTCTTC.

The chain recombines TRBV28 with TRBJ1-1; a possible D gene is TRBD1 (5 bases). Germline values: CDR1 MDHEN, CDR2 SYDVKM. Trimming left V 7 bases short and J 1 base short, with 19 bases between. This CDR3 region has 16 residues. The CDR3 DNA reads TGTGCCAGCACCTGGCTAGGGGCAGGGCGGAACACTGAAGCTTTCTTT. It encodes CASTWLGAGRNTEAFF.

The CDR3 loop is CATRDREVTEAFF. DNA of the CDR3: TGCGCCACCCGGGACAGGGAGGTCACTGAAGCTTTCTTT. The chain combines TRBV4-1 with TRBJ1-1; TRBD1 matches 9 bases. This CDR3 spans 13 amino acids. Trimming removed 10 bases from V and 4 bases from J; junction bases left unmatched: 7. The germline V gene encodes CDR1 MGHRA and CDR2 YSYEKL.

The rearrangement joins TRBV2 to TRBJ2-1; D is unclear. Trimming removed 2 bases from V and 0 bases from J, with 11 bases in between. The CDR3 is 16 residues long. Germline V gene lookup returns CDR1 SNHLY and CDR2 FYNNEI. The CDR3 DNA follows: TGTGCCAGCAGTGAAATCGGACGGAGCTCCTACAATGAGCAGTTCTTC. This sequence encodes CASSEIGRSSYNEQFF.

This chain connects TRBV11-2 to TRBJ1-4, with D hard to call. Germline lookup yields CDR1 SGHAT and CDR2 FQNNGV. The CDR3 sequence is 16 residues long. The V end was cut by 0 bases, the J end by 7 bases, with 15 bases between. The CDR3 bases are TGTGCCAGCAGCTTAGATGGCCGGTCGGGCCGTGAAAAACTGTTTTTT. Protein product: CASSLDGRSGREKLFF.

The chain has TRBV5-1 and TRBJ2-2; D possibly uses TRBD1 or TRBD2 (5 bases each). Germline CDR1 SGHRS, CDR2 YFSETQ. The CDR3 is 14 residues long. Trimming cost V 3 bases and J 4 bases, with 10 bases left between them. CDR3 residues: CASSWDALTGELFF. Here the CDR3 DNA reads TGCGCCAGCAGCTGGGACGCCCTCACCGGGGAGCTGTTTTTT.

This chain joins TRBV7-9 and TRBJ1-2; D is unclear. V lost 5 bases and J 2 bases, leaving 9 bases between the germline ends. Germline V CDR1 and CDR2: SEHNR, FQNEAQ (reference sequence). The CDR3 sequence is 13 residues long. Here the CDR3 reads CASSTPTNYGYTF. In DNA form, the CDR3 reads TGTGCCAGCAGCACCCCGACGAACTATGGCTACACCTTC.

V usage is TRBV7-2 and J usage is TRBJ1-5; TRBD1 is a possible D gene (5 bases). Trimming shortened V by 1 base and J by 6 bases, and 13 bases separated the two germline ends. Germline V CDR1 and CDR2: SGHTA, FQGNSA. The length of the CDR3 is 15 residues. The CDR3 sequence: CASSLGRVDGQPQHF. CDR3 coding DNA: TGTGCCAGCAGCTTAGGCAGGGTAGATGGTCAGCCCCAGCATTTT.

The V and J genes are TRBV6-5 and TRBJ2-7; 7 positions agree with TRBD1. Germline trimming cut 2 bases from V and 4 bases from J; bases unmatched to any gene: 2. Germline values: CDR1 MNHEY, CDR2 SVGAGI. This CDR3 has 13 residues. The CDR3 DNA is TGTGCCAGCAGTTACGGACAGGTATACGAGCAGTACTTC. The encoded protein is CASSYGQVYEQYF.

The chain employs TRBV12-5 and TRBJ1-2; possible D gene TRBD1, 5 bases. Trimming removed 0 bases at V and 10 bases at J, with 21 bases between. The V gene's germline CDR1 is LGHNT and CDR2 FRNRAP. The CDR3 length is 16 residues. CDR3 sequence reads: CASGLVLSRQGEHYTF. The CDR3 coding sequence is TGTGCTAGTGGTTTGGTACTATCCCGGCAGGGAGAGCACTACACCTTC.

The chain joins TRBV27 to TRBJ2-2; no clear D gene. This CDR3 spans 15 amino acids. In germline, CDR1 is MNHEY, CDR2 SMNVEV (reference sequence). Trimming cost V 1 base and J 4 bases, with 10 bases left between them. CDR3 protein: CASSLYLGATGELFF. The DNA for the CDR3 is TGTGCCAGCAGTTTATATCTAGGTGCCACCGGGGAGCTGTTTTTT.

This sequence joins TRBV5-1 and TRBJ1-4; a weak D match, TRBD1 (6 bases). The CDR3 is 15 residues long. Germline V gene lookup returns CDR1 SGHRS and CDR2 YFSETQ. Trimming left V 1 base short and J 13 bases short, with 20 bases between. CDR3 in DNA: TGCGCCAGCAGCTTGAGCGGGGACACCCAGAAATTACTGTTTTTT. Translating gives CASSLSGDTQKLLFF. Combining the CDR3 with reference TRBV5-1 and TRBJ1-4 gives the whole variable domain KAGVTQTPRYLIKTRGQQVTLSCSPISGHRSVSWYQQTPGQGLQFLFEYFSETQRNKGNFPGRFSGRQFSNSRSEMNVSTLELGDSALYLCASSLSGDTQKLLFFGSGTQLSVL.

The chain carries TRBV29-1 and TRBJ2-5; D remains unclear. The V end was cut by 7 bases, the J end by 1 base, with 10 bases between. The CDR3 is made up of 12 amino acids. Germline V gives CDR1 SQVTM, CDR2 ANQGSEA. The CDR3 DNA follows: TGCAGCGCTATCGGCCCCCAAGAGACCCAGTACTTC. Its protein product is CSAIGPQETQYF.

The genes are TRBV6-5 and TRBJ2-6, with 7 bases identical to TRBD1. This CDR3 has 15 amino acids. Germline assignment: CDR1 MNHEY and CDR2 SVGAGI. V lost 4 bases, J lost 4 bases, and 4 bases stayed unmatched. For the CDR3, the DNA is TGTGCCAGCAGTTCACAGGGGAGCGGGGCCAACGTCCTGACTTTC. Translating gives CASSSQGSGANVLTF.

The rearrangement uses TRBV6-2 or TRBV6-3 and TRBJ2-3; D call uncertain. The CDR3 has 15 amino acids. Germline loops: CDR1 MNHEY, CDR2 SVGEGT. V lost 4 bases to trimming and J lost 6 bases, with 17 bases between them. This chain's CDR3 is CASSFGGSWVDTQYF. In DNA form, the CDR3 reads TGTGCCAGCAGTTTCGGCGGAAGTTGGGTCGATACGCAGTATTTT.